Listed here are 9 T cell receptor beta chains from one sample, sequenced in a study of human T cells and chemical hapten exposure. Time point noted: patch test 1, 2 weeks after DPC sensitization. Noted treatment: therapeutic diphenylcyclopropenone sensitization with weekly scalp DPC. TCRdb re-analysed the RACE reads in MiXCR, keeping a single row per CDR3 protein. The profile covers about 340,000 distinct CDR3 sequences, with approximately 6.9% appearing a single time and 8.4% taken by the ten largest. Sequenced material: whole blood, taken in connection with sensitization to the hapten diphenylcyclopropenone (DPC). These TCRs come from a woman aged 18 to 35 with alopecia areata. Some clones in this sample may be carry-over from other donors' samples.

This clonotype has a count of ten or more. The genes are TRBV15 and TRBJ2-6; D is ambiguous. This CDR3 comprises 18 residues. V was pared by 0 bases and J by 0 bases, with 12 bases between. The germline gives CDR1 LNHNV, CDR2 YYDKDF (reference sequence). The CDR3, as DNA: TGTGCCACCAGCAGAGAGGTCTCCTCGGTCTCTGGGGCCAACGTCCTGACTTTC. Translated, it gives CATSREVSSVSGANVLTF.

The chain uses TRBV4-3 and TRBJ1-4; 7 positions agree with TRBD1. This CDR3 is built from 19 residues. Trimming removed 3 bases from V and 0 bases from J; junction bases left unmatched: 13. The germline gives CDR1 LGHNA, CDR2 YSLEER. The CDR3 DNA reads TGCGCCAGCAGCCAGAGGGGGCCTGGGACGGGGGCAACTAATGAAAAACTGTTTTTT. Its translation: CASSQRGPGTGATNEKLFF.

This clonotype was detected many times. This chain uses TRBV11-2 with TRBJ1-4, with D tentatively TRBD1 (6 bases). CDR1 is SGHAT and CDR2 is FQNNGV in the germline V gene. Trimming shortened V by 5 bases and J by 7 bases, and 20 bases separated the two germline ends. There are 16 residues in the CDR3. CDR3 sequence reads: CASSPRARGASEKLFF. The DNA of the CDR3 is TGTGCCAGCAGCCCGCGGGCCAGGGGCGCGTCTGAAAAACTGTTTTTT.

This clonotype was seen many times. The chain has TRBV12-3 or TRBV12-4 and TRBJ1-1; D unclear. Trimming removed 5 bases at V and 4 bases at J, with 11 bases between. The CDR3 is 13 residues long. CDR3 nucleotide sequence: TGTGCCAGCAGTGATGACATCCCCACTGAAGCTTTCTTT. The encoded protein is CASSDDIPTEAFF.

This clonotype showed up just a few times. The chain combines TRBV7-2 with TRBJ2-2, with D possibly being TRBD2 (6 bases). Germline assignment: CDR1 SGHTA and CDR2 FQGNSA. This CDR3 has 15 amino acids. V was clipped by 5 bases and J by 6 bases, with 16 bases between them. CDR3 nucleotide sequence: TGTGCCAGCAGCCTGGAACTAGCAAGCGCCGGGGAGCTGTTTTTT. Protein: CASSLELASAGELFF.

A note on this clonotype: Since a much larger clone is just one base distant, this may be a read error. V is TRBV6-2 or TRBV6-3 and J is TRBJ2-7; D is uncertain. Per germline, CDR1 MNHEY and CDR2 SVGEGT. The length of the CDR3 is 11 residues. The V end lost 10 bases, the J end lost 2 bases, and 9 bases lay between the germline ends. Written as DNA, the CDR3 is TGTGCCAACGGTCCAGCCTACGAGCAGTACTTC. Encoded protein: CANGPAYEQYF.

This chain connects TRBV11-3 to TRBJ2-1; 7 bases line up with TRBD2. Trimming took 1 base from V and 0 from J; bases not matched to a gene: 3. CDR3 size: 16 residues. Germline values: CDR1 SGHNT, CDR2 YENEEA. The CDR3 DNA is TGTGCCAGCAGCTTAGGGCCGGGGGGCTCCTACAATGAGCAGTTCTTC. Translating gives CASSLGPGGSYNEQFF.

This clonotype has ten or more counts. The genes are TRBV27 and TRBJ1-1; TRBD1 is a possible D gene (5 bases). Trimming removed 3 bases at V and 6 bases at J, with 17 bases between. CDR1 is MNHEY and CDR2 is SMNVEV in the germline V gene (reference sequence). This CDR3 region has 15 residues. The CDR3 DNA sequence: TGTGCCAGCAGTTTTCGTCGGGGCCTAGGGCCTGAAGCTTTCTTT. Residues: CASSFRRGLGPEAFF.

This clonotype was seen ten or more times. V gene TRBV6-2 or TRBV6-3 combines with J gene TRBJ2-6; no reliable D call. The CDR3 runs 15 residues. Trimming took off 6 bases at V and 1 base at J, with 10 bases between the two ends. The germline gives CDR1 MNHEY, CDR2 SVGEGT. In nucleotides, the CDR3 is TGTGCCAGCAGCCAAGTTACTTCTGGGGCCAACGTCCTGACTTTC. Its translation is CASSQVTSGANVLTF.